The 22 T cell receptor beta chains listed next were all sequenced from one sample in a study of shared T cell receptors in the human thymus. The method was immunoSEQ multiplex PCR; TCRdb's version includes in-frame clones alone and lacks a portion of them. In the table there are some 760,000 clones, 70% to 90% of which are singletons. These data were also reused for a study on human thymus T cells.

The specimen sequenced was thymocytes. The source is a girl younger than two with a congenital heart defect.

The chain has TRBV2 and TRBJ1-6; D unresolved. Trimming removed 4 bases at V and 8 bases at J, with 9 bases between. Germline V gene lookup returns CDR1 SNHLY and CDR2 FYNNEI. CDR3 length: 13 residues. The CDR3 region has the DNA TGTGCCAGCAGTGGAATGCCAGATTCACCCCTCCACTTT. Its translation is CASSGMPDSPLHF.

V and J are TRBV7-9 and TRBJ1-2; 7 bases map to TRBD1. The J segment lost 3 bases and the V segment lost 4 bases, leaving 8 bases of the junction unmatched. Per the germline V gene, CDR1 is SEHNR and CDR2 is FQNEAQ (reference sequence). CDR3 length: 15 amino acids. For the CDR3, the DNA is TGTGCCAGCAGCTGGGACAGCCCCGAGGACTATGGCTACACCTTC. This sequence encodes CASSWDSPEDYGYTF. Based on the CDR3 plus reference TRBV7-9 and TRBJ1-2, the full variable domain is DTGVSQNPRHKITKRGQNVTFRCDPISEHNRLYWYRQTLGQGPEFLTYFQNEAQLEKSRLLSDRFSAERPKGSFSTLEIQRTEQGDSAMYLCASSWDSPEDYGYTFGSGTRLTVV.

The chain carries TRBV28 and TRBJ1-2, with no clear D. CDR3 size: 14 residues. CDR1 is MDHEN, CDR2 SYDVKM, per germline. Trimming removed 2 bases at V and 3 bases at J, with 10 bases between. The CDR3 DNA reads TGTGCCAGCAGTTTAGGATGGGCCCACTATGGCTACACCTTC. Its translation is CASSLGWAHYGYTF.

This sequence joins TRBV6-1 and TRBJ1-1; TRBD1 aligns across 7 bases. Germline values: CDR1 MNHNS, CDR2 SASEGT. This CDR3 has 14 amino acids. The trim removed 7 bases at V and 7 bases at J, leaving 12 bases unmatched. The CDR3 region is CASIITGTEGEAFF. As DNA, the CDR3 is TGTGCCAGCATTATCACCGGGACAGAGGGTGAAGCTTTCTTT.

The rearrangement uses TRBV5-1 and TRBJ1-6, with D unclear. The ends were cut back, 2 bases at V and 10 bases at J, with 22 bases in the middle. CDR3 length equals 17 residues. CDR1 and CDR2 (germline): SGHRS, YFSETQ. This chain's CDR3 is CASSLLRAETGRSPLHF. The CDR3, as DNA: TGCGCCAGCAGCTTATTAAGGGCTGAGACTGGGAGGTCACCCCTCCACTTT.

The CDR3 DNA follows: TGTGCCAGCAGTGATGAGCTACAGGGGGGTTATGGCTACACCTTC. Amino acid sequence: CASSDELQGGYGYTF. The V gene is TRBV25-1, the J gene TRBJ1-2, with 8 bases lining up with TRBD1. The CDR3 has 15 amino acids. Per the germline V gene, CDR1 is MGHDK and CDR2 is SYGVNS. V lost 3 bases to trimming and J lost 5 bases; unmatched junction nucleotides: 8.

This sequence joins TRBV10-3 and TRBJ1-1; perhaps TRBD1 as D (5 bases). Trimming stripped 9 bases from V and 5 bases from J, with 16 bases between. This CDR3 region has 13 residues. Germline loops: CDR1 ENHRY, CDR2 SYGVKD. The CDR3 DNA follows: TGTGCCATTAAGTCCAGGGAGGTTACTGAAGCTTTCTTT. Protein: CAIKSREVTEAFF.

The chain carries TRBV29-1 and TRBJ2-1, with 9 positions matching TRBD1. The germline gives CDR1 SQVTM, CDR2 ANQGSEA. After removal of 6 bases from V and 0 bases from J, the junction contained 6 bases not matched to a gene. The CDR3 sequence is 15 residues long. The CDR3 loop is CSVRDRESSYNEQFF. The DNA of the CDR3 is TGCAGCGTCCGGGACAGGGAAAGCTCCTACAATGAGCAGTTCTTC.

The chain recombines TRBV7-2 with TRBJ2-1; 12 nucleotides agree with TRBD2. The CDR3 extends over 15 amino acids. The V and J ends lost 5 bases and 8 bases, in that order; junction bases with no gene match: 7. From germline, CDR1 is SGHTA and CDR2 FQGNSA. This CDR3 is CASSATSGGIYEQFF. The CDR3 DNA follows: TGTGCCAGCAGCGCGACTAGCGGGGGTATCTATGAGCAGTTCTTC.

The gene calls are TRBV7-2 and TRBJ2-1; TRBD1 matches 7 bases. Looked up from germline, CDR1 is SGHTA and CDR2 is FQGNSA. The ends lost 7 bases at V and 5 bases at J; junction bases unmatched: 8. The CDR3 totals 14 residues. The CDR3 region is CASTSRDRNNEQFF. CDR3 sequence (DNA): TGTGCCAGCACCTCTAGGGACAGAAACAATGAGCAGTTCTTC.

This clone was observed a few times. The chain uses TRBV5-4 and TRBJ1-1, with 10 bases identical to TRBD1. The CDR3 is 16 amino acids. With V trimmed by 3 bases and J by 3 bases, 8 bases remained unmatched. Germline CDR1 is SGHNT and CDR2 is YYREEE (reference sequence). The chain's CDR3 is CASSWARDRGYTEAFF. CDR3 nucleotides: TGTGCCAGCAGCTGGGCGCGGGACAGGGGATACACTGAAGCTTTCTTT.

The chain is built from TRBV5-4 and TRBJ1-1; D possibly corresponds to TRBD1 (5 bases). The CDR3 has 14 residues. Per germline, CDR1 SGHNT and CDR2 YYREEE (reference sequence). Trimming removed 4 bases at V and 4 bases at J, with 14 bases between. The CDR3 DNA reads TGTGCCAGCAGCCTGAGGCAGGGCCGCACTGAAGCTTTCTTT. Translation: CASSLRQGRTEAFF.

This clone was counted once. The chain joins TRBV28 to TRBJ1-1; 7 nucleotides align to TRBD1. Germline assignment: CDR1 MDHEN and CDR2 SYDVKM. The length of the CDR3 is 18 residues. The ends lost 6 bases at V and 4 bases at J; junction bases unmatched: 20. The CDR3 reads CASRPPLEGARRSTEAFF. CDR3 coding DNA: TGTGCCAGCAGGCCCCCCCTGGAGGGGGCGCGGAGGAGCACTGAAGCTTTCTTT. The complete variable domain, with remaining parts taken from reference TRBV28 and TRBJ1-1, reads DVKVTQSSRYLVKRTGEKVFLECVQDMDHENMFWYRQDPGLGLRLIYFSYDVKMKEKGDIPEGYSVSREKKERFSLILESASTNQTSMYLCASRPPLEGARRSTEAFFGQGTRLTVV.

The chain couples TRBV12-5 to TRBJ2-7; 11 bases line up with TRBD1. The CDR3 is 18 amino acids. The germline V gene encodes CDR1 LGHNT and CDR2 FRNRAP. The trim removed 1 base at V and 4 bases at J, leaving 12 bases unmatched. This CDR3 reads CASGLGERRTGGMYEQYF. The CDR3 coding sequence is TGTGCTAGTGGTTTGGGAGAGCGGCGGACAGGGGGCATGTACGAGCAGTACTTC.

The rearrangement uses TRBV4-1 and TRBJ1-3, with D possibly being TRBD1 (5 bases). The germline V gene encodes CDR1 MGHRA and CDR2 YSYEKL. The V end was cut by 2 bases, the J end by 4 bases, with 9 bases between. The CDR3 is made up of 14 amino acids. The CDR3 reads CASSQQGAGNTIYF. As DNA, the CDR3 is TGCGCCAGCAGCCAACAGGGTGCCGGAAACACCATATATTTT.

The CDR3, as DNA: TGTGCCAGCAGCCTCCCGGACAGCCAAGAGACCCAGTACTTC. This gives the protein CASSLPDSQETQYF. This chain links TRBV11-1 with TRBJ2-5, with a possible D match to TRBD1 (6 bases). The germline gives CDR1 SGHAT, CDR2 FQDESV (reference sequence). This CDR3 comprises 14 residues. Between the trimmed V and J ends, which lost 5 bases and 1 base, there was a span of 11 bases. The entire variable domain, with the rest obtained from reference TRBV11-1 and TRBJ2-5, is as follows: EAEVAQSPRYKITEKSQAVAFWCDPISGHATLYWYRQILGQGPELLVQFQDESVVDDSQLPKDRFSAERLKGVDSTLKIQPAELGDSAMYLCASSLPDSQETQYFGPGTRLLVL.

The DNA for the CDR3 is TGTGCCAGTAGTCAACGGGGGCCCCAGCATTTT. It encodes CASSQRGPQHF. This chain links TRBV19 with TRBJ1-5; D unresolved. The germline gives CDR1 LNHDA, CDR2 SQIVND (reference sequence). The CDR3 consists of 11 residues. V was shortened by 5 bases and J by 9 bases, with 8 bases between the two germline ends. Using reference TRBV19 and TRBJ1-5 for the parts outside the CDR3, the full variable domain is DGGITQSPKYLFRKEGQNVTLSCEQNLNHDAMYWYRQDPGQGLRLIYYSQIVNDFQKGDIAEGYSVSREKKESFPLTVTSAQKNPTAFYLCASSQRGPQHFGDGTRLSIL.

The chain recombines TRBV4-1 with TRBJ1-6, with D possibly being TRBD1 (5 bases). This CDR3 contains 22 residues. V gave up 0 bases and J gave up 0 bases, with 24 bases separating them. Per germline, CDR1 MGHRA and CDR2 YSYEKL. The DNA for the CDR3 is TGCGCCAGCAGCCAAGACCTTCTTATGGGACTCTCACGCAGCTCCTATAATTCACCCCTCCACTTT. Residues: CASSQDLLMGLSRSSYNSPLHF.

CDR3: CASSTTMPFYGYTF. CDR3 nucleotides: TGTGCCAGCAGCACAACCATGCCCTTCTATGGCTACACCTTC. This chain uses TRBV7-2 with TRBJ1-2; no definite D call. V gave up 5 bases and J gave up 4 bases, with 14 bases separating them. Germline V gives CDR1 SGHTA, CDR2 FQGNSA. CDR3 length equals 14 residues.

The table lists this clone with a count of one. The CDR3 spells CASSQEGVRDRGPGNTIYF. The DNA of the CDR3 is TGCGCCAGCAGCCAGGAAGGGGTAAGGGACAGGGGCCCTGGAAACACCATATATTTT. The chain joins TRBV4-1 to TRBJ1-3; 10 bases line up with TRBD1. V was pared by 3 bases and J by 2 bases, with 13 bases of the junction left unmatched. CDR1 is MGHRA and CDR2 is YSYEKL in the germline V gene. This CDR3 is 19 amino acids long.

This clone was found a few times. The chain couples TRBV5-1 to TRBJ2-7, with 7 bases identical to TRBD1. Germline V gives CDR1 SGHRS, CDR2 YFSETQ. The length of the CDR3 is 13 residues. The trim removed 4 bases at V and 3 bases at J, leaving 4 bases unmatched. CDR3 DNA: TGCGCCAGCAGCCCTGACAGGGTCTACGAGCAGTACTTC. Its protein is CASSPDRVYEQYF.

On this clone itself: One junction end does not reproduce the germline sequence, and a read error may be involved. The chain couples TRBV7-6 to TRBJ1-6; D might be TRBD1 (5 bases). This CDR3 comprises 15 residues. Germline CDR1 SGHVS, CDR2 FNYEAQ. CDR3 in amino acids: CASSQRQFYNSPPHF. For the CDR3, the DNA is TGTGCCAGCAGCCAAAGACAGTTCTATAATTCACCCCCCCACTTT.